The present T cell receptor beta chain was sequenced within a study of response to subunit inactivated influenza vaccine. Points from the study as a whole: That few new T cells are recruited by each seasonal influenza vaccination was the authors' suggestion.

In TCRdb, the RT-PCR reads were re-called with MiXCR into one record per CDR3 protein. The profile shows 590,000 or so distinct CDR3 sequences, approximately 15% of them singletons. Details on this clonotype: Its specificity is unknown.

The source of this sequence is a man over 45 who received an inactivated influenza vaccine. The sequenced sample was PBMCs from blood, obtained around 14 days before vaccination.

CDR3 loop: CASALGGSSYNEQFF. In DNA, the CDR3 is TGTGCCAGCGCTCTTGGGGGTTCTTCCTACAATGAGCAGTTCTTC. The chain has TRBV9 and TRBJ2-1, with D perhaps given as TRBD1 or TRBD2 (5 bases each). The V end lost 7 bases, the J end lost 1 base, and 15 bases lay between the germline ends. CDR3 length: 15 residues. Germline loops: CDR1 SGDLS, CDR2 YYNGEE.